This is a list of T cell receptor beta chains from one sample in a study of T cell responses to AZD1222 COVID-19 vaccine. Clones were sequenced by immunoSEQ multiplex PCR, and TCRdb holds only the in-frame ones, with some missing. Among 80,000 to 95,000 clones, approximately 88% were seen once, and the ten largest hold approximately 5%. The sample here was peripheral blood, taken on day 0 of MenACWY control vaccination. The receptors shown here come from an adult in good health. CDR3s include the opening cysteine and the closing phenylalanine or tryptophan. A D gene is named only where the DNA matches it firmly. Part of the rows lack a size; the others show once, few, many or a class for expanded clones.

TRBV4-1	.	.	TRBJ1-2	CASSQDWTVNYGYTF	TGCGCCAGCAGCCAAGATTGGACAGTCAACTATGGCTACACCTTC
TRBV7-6	.	TRBD2	TRBJ2-1	CASSPRLAGLGNNEQFF	TGTGCCAGCAGCCCCCGACTAGCGGGCTTGGGAAACAATGAGCAGTTCTTC
TRBV5-6	.	.	TRBJ2-3	CASSPGADTQYF	TGTGCCAGCAGCCCGGGAGCCGATACGCAGTATTTT
TRBV18	.	.	TRBJ2-7	CASSNPAGSEQYF	TGTGCCAGCTCAAATCCGGCGGGAAGCGAGCAGTACTTC
TRBV3-1/TRBV3-2	.	.	TRBJ1-1	CASSRGTEAFF	TGTGCCAGCAGCCGCGGCACTGAAGCTTTCTTT
TRBV28	.	TRBD1	TRBJ2-7	CASTPEGTGVKEQYF	TGTGCCAGCACTCCCGAGGGGACAGGGGTAAAGGAGCAGTACTTC
TRBV6-2/TRBV6-3	.	.	TRBJ1-5	CASSTGPWGQPQHF	TGTGCCAGCAGTACTGGCCCATGGGGTCAGCCCCAGCATTTT
TRBV5-1	once	.	TRBJ2-3	CASSNRGYDSDTQYF	TGCGCCAGCAGCAATAGGGGGTACGATTCAGATACGCAGTATTTT
TRBV13	.	.	TRBJ2-7	CASSLAPTGSYEQYF	TGTGCCAGCAGCTTAGCCCCGACAGGTTCCTACGAGCAGTACTTC
TRBV9	.	.	TRBJ1-2	CASSGVGRNYGYTF	TGTGCCAGCAGCGGAGTGGGACGGAATTATGGCTACACCTTC
TRBV29-1	.	.	TRBJ1-1	CSVVAANTEAFF	TGCAGCGTTGTGGCGGCTAACACTGAAGCTTTCTTT
TRBV28	.	.	TRBJ1-1	CASSYLARSNTEAFF	TGTGCCAGCAGTTATCTCGCTAGGTCGAACACTGAAGCTTTCTTT
TRBV25-1	.	.	TRBJ2-7	CASREAYEQYF	TGTGCCAGCCGCGAAGCGTACGAGCAGTACTTC
TRBV30	.	TRBD1	TRBJ1-5	CAWSQGADQPQHF	TGTGCCTGGAGTCAGGGGGCCGATCAGCCCCAGCATTTT
TRBV2	few	TRBD1	TRBJ2-7	CASSVGTDPYEQYF	TGTGCCAGCAGTGTAGGGACAGACCCCTACGAGCAGTACTTC
TRBV5-4	.	.	TRBJ1-2	CASSWGVLNYGYTF	TGTGCCAGCAGCTGGGGAGTCCTTAACTATGGCTACACCTTC
TRBV28	.	.	TRBJ1-1	CATWVVTTNTEAFF	TGTGCCACATGGGTAGTGACGACGAACACTGAAGCTTTCTTT
TRBV20-1	.	.	TRBJ2-7	CSATSSYEQYF	TGCAGTGCTACGAGTAGCTACGAGCAGTACTTC